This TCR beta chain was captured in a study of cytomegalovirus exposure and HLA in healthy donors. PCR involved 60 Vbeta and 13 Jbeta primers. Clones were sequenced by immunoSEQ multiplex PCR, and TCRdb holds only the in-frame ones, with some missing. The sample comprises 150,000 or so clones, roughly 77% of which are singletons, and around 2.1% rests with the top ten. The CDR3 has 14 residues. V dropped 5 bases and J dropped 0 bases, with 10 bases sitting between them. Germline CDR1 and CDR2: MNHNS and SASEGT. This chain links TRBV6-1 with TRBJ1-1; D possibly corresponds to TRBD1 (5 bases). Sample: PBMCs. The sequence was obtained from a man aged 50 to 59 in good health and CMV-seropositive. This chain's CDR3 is CASSLTALNTEAFF. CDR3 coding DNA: TGTGCCAGCAGTTTGACAGCTCTGAACACTGAAGCTTTCTTT.